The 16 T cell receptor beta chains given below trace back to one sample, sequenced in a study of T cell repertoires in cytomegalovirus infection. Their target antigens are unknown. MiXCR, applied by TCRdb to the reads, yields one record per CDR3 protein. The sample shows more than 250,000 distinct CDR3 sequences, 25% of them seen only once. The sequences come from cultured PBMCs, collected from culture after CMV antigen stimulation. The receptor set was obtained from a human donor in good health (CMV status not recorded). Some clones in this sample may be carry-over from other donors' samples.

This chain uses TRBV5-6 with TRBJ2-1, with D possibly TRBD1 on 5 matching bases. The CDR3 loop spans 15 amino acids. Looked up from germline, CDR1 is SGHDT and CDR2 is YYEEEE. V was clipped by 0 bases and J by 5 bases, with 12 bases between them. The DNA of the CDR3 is TGTGCCAGCAGCTTGGGAACATCGACAGACAATGAGCAGTTCTTC. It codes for CASSLGTSTDNEQFF.

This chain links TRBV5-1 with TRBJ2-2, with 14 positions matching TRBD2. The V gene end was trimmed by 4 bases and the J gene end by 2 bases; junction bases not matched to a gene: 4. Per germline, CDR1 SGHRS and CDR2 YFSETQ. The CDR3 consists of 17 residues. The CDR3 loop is CASSHGLAGGNTGELFF. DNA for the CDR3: TGCGCCAGCAGCCACGGACTAGCGGGGGGAAACACCGGGGAGCTGTTTTTT.

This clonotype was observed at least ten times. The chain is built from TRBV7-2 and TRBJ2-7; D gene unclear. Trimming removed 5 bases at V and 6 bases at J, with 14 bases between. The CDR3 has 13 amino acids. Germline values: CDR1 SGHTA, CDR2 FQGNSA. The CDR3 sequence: CASSQIRGGEQYV. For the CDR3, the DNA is TGTGCCAGCAGCCAAATTCGAGGCGGCGAGCAGTACGTC.

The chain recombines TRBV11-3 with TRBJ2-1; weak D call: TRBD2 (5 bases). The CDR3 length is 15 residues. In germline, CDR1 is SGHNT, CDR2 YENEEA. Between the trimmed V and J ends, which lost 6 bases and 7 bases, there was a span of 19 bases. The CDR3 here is CASSKEAASWNEQFF. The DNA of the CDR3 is TGTGCCAGCAGTAAGGAGGCAGCCTCTTGGAATGAGCAGTTCTTC.

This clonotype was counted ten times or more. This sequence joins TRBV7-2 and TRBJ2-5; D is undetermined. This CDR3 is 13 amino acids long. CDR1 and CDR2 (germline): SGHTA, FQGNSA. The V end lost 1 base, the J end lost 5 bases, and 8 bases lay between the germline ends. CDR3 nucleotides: TGTGCCAGCAGCTTAGGAATTCGGGAGACCCAGTACTTC. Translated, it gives CASSLGIRETQYF.

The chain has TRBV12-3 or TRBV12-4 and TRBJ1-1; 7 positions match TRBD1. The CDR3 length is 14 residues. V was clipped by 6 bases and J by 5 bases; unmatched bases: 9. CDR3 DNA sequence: TGTGCCAGCAGAACTTACAGGGGCGAAACTGAAGCTTTCTTT. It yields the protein CASRTYRGETEAFF.

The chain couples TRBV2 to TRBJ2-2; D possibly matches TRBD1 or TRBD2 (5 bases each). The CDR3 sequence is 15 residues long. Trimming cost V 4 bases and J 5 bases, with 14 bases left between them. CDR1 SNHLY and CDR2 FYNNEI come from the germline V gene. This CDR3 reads CASSVNGGLTGELFF. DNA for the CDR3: TGTGCCAGCAGTGTCAATGGGGGTTTGACCGGGGAGCTGTTTTTT.

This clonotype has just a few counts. CDR3 coding DNA: TGTGCCATCAGCCGGGACACTCGTGGCGGGGAGCTGTTTTTT. Translated: CAISRDTRGGELFF. The rearrangement joins TRBV10-3 to TRBJ2-2, with D tentatively TRBD1 (6 bases). The germline V gene has CDR1 ENHRY and CDR2 SYGVKD. The ends were cut back, 6 bases at V and 7 bases at J, with 15 bases in the middle. CDR3 size: 14 residues.

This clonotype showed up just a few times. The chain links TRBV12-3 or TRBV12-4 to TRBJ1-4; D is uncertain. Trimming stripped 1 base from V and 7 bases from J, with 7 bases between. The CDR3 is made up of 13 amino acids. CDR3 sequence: CASSLGAGEKLFF. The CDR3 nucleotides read TGTGCCAGCAGTTTAGGGGCTGGTGAAAAACTGTTTTTT.

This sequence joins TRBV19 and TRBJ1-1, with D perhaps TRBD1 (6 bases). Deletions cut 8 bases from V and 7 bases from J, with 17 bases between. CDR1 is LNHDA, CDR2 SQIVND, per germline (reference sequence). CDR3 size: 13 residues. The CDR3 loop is CASRNREKSEAFF. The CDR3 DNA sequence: TGTGCCAGTCGGAACAGGGAAAAGAGTGAAGCTTTCTTT.

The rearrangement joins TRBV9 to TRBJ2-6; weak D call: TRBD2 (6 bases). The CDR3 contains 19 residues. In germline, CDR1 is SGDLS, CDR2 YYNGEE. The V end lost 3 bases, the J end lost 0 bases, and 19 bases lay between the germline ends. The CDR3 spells CASSAAIGASASGANVLTF. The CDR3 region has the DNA TGTGCCAGCAGCGCAGCGATTGGGGCTAGCGCCTCTGGGGCCAACGTCCTGACTTTC.

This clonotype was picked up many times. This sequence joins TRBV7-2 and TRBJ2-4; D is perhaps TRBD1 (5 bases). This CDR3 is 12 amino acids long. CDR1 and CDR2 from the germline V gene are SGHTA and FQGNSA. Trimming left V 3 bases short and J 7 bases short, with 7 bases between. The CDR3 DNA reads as TGTGCCAGCAGCTTCCCAGGGAACATTCAGTACTTC. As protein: CASSFPGNIQYF.

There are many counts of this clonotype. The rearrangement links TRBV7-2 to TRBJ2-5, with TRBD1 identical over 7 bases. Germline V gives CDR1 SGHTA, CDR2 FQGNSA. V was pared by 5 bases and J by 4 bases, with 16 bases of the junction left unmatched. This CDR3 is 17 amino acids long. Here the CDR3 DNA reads TGTGCCAGCAGCAAAACCGGACAGGTTGTAAGGGGAGAGACCCAGTACTTC. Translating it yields CASSKTGQVVRGETQYF.

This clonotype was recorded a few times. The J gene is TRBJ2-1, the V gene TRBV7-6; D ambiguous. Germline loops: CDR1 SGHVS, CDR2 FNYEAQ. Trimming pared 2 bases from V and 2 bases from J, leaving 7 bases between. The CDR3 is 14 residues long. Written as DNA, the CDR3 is TGTGCCAGCAGCTTATCGGGTGCCTACAATGAGCAGTTCTTC. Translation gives CASSLSGAYNEQFF. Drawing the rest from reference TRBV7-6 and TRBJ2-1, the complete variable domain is GAGVSQSPRYKVTKRGQDVALRCDPISGHVSLYWYRQALGQGPEFLTYFNYEAQQDKSGLPNDRFSAERPEGSISTLTIQRTEQRDSAMYRCASSLSGAYNEQFFGPGTRLTVL.

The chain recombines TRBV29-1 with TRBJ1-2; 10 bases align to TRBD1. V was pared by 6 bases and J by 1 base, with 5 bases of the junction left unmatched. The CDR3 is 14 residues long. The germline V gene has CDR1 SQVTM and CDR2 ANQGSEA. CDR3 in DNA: TGCAGCGTCCGACGGGACAGGGGTAACTATGGCTACACCTTC. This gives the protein CSVRRDRGNYGYTF. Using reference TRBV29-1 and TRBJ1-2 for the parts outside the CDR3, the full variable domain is SAVISQKPSRDICQRGTSLTIQCQVDSQVTMMFWYRQQPGQSLTLIATANQGSEATYESGFVIDKFPISRPNLTFSTLTVSNMSPEDSSIYLCSVRRDRGNYGYTFGSGTRLTVV.

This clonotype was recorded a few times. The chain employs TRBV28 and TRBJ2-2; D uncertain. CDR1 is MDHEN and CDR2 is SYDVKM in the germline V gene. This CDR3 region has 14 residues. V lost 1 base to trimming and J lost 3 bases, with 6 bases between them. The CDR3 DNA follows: TGTGCCAGCAGTTTATTTTTCGACACCGGGGAGCTGTTTTTT. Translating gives CASSLFFDTGELFF.